Included here is one T cell receptor (beta chain) sequence, with context. Antigen specificity is unknown. The V end was cut by 0 bases, the J end by 8 bases, with 8 bases between. Germline values: CDR1 KGHSH, CDR2 LQKENI. This CDR3 has 13 amino acids. Added to each PCR by spiking were synthetic TCR analog templates. Libraries were prepared by immunoSEQ multiplex PCR; TCRdb keeps only in-frame clonotypes and omits some of them. The sample has tens of thousands of clones; about four fifths are singletons. The time point is: pretreatment peripheral blood. These data originate in a study of PD-L1 blockade in urothelial cancer. Study context: A median blood sample held roughly 150,000 T cells and around 80,000 unique TCRs. Study-wide points: Lower pretreatment blood TCR clonality, under the median, predicted better survival, researchers reported.

The chain combines TRBV18 with TRBJ2-1, with TRBD2 as a possible D gene (5 bases). Specimen: PBMCs, collected around atezolizumab (anti-PD-L1) treatment. The receptor comes from a man aged 70 or older with urothelial cancer. CDR3 nucleotide sequence: TGTGCCAGCTCACCACCGGAGAGGGATGAGCAGTTCTTC. This sequence encodes CASSPPERDEQFF.